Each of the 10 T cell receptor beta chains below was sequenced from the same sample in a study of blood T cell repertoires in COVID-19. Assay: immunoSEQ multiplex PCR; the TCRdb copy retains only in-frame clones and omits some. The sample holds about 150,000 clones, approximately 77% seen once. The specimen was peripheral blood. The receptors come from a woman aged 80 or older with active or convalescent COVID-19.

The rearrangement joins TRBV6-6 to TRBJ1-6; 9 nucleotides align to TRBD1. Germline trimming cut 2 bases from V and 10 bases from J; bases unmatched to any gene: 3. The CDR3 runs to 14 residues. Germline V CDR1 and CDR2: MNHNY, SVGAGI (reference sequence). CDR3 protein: CASSYRDRDSPLHF. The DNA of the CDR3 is TGTGCCAGCAGTTACCGGGACAGGGACTCACCCCTCCACTTT.

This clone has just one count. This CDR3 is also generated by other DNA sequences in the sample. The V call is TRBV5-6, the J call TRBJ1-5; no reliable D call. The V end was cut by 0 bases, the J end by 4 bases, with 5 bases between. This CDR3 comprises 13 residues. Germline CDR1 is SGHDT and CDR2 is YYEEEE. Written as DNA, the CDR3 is TGTGCCAGCAGCTTGGCCGGTAATCAGCCCCAGCATTTT. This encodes CASSLAGNQPQHF.

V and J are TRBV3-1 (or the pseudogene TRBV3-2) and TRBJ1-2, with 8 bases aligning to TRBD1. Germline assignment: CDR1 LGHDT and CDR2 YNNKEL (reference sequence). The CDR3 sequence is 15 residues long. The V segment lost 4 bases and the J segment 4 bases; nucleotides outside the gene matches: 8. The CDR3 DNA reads TGTGCCAGCAGCCCCCAGGGGGCGCCTCCCTATGGCTACACCTTC. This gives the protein CASSPQGAPPYGYTF.

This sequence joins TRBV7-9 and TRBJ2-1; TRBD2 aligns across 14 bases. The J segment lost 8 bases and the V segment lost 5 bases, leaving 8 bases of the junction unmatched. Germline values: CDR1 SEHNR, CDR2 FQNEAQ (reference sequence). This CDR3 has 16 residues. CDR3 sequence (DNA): TGTGCCAGCAGCCCACAGGGGACTAGCGGGAGCTATGAGCAGTTCTTC. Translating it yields CASSPQGTSGSYEQFF.

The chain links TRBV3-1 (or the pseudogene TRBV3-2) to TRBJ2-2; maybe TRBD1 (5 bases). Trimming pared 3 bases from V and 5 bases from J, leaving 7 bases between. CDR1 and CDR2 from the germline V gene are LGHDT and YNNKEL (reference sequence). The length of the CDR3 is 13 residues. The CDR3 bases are TGTGCCAGCAGCCACCAGGGAACCGGGGAGCTGTTTTTT. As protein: CASSHQGTGELFF.

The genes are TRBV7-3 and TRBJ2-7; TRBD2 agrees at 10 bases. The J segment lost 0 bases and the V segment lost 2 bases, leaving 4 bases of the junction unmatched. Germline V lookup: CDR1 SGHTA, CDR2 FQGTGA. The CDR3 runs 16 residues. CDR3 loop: CASSLWPSGGSYEQYF. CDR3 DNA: TGTGCCAGCAGCTTATGGCCTAGCGGGGGCTCCTACGAGCAGTACTTC.

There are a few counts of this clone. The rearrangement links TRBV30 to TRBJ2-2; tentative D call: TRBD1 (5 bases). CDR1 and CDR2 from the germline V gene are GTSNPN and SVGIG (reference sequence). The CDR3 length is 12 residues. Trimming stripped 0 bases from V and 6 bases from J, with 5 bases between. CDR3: CAWSVQAGELFF. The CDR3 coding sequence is TGTGCCTGGAGTGTACAGGCCGGGGAGCTGTTTTTT.

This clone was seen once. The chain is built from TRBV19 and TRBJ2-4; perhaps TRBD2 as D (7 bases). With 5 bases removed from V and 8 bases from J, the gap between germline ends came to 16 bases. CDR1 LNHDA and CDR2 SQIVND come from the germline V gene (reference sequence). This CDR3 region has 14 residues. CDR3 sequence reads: CASSFRGARDIQYF. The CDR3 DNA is TGTGCCAGTAGTTTCCGGGGGGCAAGAGACATTCAGTACTTC.

The CDR3 nucleotides are TGTGCCAGCAGTCGGACGACTAGTTCCGGGGAGCTGTTTTTT. Its protein is CASSRTTSSGELFF. This chain joins TRBV5-4 and TRBJ2-2, with TRBD2 as a possible D gene (6 bases). Per germline, CDR1 SGHNT and CDR2 YYREEE (reference sequence). The length of the CDR3 is 14 residues. With 5 bases removed from V and 6 bases from J, the gap between germline ends came to 14 bases.

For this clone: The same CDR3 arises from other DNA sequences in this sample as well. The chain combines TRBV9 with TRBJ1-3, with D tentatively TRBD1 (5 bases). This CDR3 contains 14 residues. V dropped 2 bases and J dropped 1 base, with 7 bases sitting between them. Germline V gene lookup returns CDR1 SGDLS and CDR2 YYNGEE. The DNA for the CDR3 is TGTGCCAGCAGCGTTCAGGGATCTGGAAACACCATATATTTT. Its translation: CASSVQGSGNTIYF.